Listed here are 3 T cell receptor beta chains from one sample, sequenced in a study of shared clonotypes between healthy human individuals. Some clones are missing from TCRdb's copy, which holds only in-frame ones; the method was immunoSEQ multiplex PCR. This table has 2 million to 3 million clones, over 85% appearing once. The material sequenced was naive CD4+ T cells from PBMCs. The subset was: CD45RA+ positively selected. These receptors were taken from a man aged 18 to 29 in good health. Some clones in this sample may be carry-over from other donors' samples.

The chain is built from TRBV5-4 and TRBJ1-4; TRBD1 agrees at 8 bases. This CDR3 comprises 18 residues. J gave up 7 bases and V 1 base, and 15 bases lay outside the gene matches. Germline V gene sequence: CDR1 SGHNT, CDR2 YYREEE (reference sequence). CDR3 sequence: CASSLKVAGGKYGEKLFF. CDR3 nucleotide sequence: TGTGCCAGCAGCTTGAAGGTTGCAGGGGGCAAGTACGGTGAAAAACTGTTTTTT.

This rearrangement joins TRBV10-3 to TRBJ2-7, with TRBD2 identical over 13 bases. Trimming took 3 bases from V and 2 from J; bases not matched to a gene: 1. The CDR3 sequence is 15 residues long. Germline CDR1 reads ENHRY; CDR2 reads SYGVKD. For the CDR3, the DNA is TGTGCCATCAGTGAACTAGCGGGAGGGCCCTACGAGCAGTACTTC. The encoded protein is CAISELAGGPYEQYF.

The CDR3 loop reads CASSGIEGAYNEQFF. CDR3 coding DNA: TGTGCCAGCAGCGGAATAGAGGGGGCCTACAATGAGCAGTTCTTC. The rearrangement links TRBV9 to TRBJ2-1, with D possibly TRBD1 on 6 matching bases. The CDR3 covers 15 residues. Trimming stripped 3 bases from V and 2 bases from J, with 12 bases between. From germline, CDR1 is SGDLS and CDR2 YYNGEE.